This TCR beta chain was captured in a study of early T cells in non-severe SARS-CoV-2 infection. Study context: Whole-blood bulk RNA, unsorted, was sequenced, and chains were unpaired. Study conclusions and caveats: Private and CD4 specificities were missed by VDJdb matching, skewed to anti-spike CD8.

There are 17 residues in the CDR3. CDR1 is LGHDT and CDR2 is YNNKEL in the germline V gene (reference sequence). The V gene lost 0 bases and the J gene lost 2 bases, with 14 bases spanning the gap. This clonotype was seen only a few times. Its cognate antigen is unknown. TCRdb reanalysed the 5' RACE reads using MiXCR and keeps one entry per CDR3 protein. The table has 29,000 or so distinct CDR3 sequences, roughly 5.1% seen once; the top ten hold approximately 11%. The chain combines TRBV3-1 with TRBJ2-4, with D tentatively TRBD2 (6 bases). This clonotype originated in an adult who was a healthcare worker with PCR-confirmed SARS-CoV-2 infection or an uninfected control (not recorded which). The source material was whole blood. For the CDR3, the DNA is TGTGCCAGCAGCCAAGATTGGCGGGGCCTCACCAAAAACATTCAGTACTTC. Protein product: CASSQDWRGLTKNIQYF.